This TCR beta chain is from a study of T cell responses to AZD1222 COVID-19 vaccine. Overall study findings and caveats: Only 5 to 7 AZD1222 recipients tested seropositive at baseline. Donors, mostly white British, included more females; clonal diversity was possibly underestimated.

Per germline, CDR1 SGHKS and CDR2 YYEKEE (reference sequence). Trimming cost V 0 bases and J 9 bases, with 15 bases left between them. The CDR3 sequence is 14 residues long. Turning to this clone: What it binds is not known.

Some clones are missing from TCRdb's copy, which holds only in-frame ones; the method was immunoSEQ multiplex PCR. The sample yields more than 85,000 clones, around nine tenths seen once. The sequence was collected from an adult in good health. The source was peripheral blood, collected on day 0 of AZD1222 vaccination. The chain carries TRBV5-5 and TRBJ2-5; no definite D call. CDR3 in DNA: TGTGCCAGCAGCTTGGCCGACGGCGCCGAGGCCCAGTACTTC. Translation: CASSLADGAEAQYF.